These 24 T cell receptor beta chains came from one sample sequenced in a study of cytotoxic CD8 clonotypes in ibrutinib-treated CLL (dated by TCRdb to about 2021). The sample's time point, from its label and the paper: 12 months on ibrutinib. The library was obtained by the immunoSEQ multiplex PCR assay. The clones in this table, taken by TCRdb from immuneACCESS, are in-frame only. Not every clone is retained; where verified, under half of the shortfall comes from an unresolved V gene, and the cause of the rest is unknown. The sample yields about 68,000 clones; about 63% were counted once. Approximately 6% of the sample goes to the ten largest clones. Sequencing used PBMCs, obtained after 12 months of ibrutinib treatment. The source of these receptors is a human donor with chronic lymphocytic leukemia.

This clone was observed a handful of times. The CDR3 bases are TGTGCCAGCAGTCCGACAGTCCTTAATGGCTACACCTTC. Translated: CASSPTVLNGYTF. The chain links TRBV6-1 to TRBJ1-2; D is possibly TRBD1 (5 bases). This CDR3 has 13 residues. The V gene lost 5 bases and the J gene lost 6 bases, with 13 bases spanning the gap. Germline-derived CDR1 and CDR2 are MNHNS and SASEGT.

This clone was observed once. The chain carries TRBV5-4 and TRBJ1-1; D is perhaps TRBD1 (5 bases). CDR3 length equals 13 residues. Germline CDR1 is SGHNT and CDR2 is YYREEE (reference sequence). V lost 1 base to trimming and J lost 5 bases, with 9 bases between them. CDR3 amino acids: CASSLQGGTEAFF. CDR3 nucleotides: TGTGCCAGCAGCTTGCAGGGAGGAACTGAAGCTTTCTTT.

This clone was seen more than once but under ten times. V gene TRBV18 combines with J gene TRBJ2-5; 8 nucleotides line up with TRBD1. The germline CDR1 and CDR2 sequences are KGHSH and LQKENI. V gave up 1 base and J gave up 0 bases; unmatched junction bases: 4. CDR3 length: 16 amino acids. The CDR3 bases are TGTGCCAGCTCACCACTTCGGACAGGGAACCAAGAGACCCAGTACTTC. It specifies CASSPLRTGNQETQYF.

This sequence joins TRBV7-2 and TRBJ1-5; 7 bases are a match to TRBD1. This CDR3 spans 14 amino acids. V lost 1 base and J lost 5; bases outside the gene matches: 2. In germline, CDR1 is SGHTA, CDR2 FQGNSA. In nucleotides, the CDR3 is TGTGCCAGCAGCTTAGGGACAGGTTATCAGCCCCAGCATTTT. Protein: CASSLGTGYQPQHF.

This clone has a handful of counts. For the CDR3, the DNA is TGTGCCAGCCGGGACGGTCGAAACACCATATATTTT. This translates into CASRDGRNTIYF. The chain uses TRBV6-5 and TRBJ1-3, with a tentative D call TRBD1 (5 bases). Germline lookup yields CDR1 MNHEY and CDR2 SVGAGI. This CDR3 has 12 amino acids. Trimming cost V 8 bases and J 5 bases, with 10 bases left between them.

The chain employs TRBV30 and TRBJ2-3; D not certain. With 2 bases removed from V and 0 bases from J, the gap between germline ends came to 9 bases. This CDR3 comprises 14 residues. Per germline, CDR1 GTSNPN and CDR2 SVGIG (reference sequence). The CDR3 loop reads CAWSLLGSTDTQYF. CDR3 nucleotide sequence: TGTGCCTGGAGTCTATTGGGGAGCACAGATACGCAGTATTTT.

The V gene is TRBV4-2, the J gene TRBJ2-3; 7 nucleotides align to TRBD2. Trimming removed 2 bases from V and 6 bases from J; junction bases left unmatched: 8. The germline CDR1 and CDR2 sequences are LGHNA and YNFKEQ. This CDR3 is 15 amino acids long. The DNA for the CDR3 is TGTGCCAGCAGCCAAATCCGGGGGGTTAGGGATACGCAGTATTTT. Translation gives CASSQIRGVRDTQYF.

The chain joins TRBV4-3 to TRBJ1-4; 9 bases are a match to TRBD1. There are 15 residues in the CDR3. Germline CDR1 is LGHNA and CDR2 is YSLEER. After removal of 4 bases from V and 8 bases from J, the junction contained 8 bases not matched to a gene. CDR3 nucleotide sequence: TGCGCCAGCAGCCGCGGACAGGGGAGCTTCGAAAAACTGTTTTTT. It yields the protein CASSRGQGSFEKLFF.

The chain combines TRBV5-1 with TRBJ2-3; tentatively, D is TRBD1 or TRBD2 (5 bases each). This CDR3 is 13 amino acids long. V was pared by 4 bases and J by 3 bases, with 9 bases between. The germline V gene encodes CDR1 SGHRS and CDR2 YFSETQ. DNA of the CDR3: TGCGCCAGCAGCCGGGACGGGACAGATACGCAGTATTTT. Protein product: CASSRDGTDTQYF.

V gene TRBV2 combines with J gene TRBJ1-2; D is ambiguous. Germline CDR1 reads SNHLY; CDR2 reads FYNNEI. The CDR3 covers 11 residues. V lost 3 bases and J lost 4, with 3 bases in between. The CDR3 loop is CASSERYGYTF. The CDR3 coding sequence is TGTGCCAGCAGTGAGCGCTATGGCTACACCTTC.

The chain carries TRBV7-9 and TRBJ2-7, with D perhaps matching TRBD1 (5 bases). The germline V gene has CDR1 SEHNR and CDR2 FQNEAQ (reference sequence). The length of the CDR3 is 13 residues. Between the trimmed V and J ends, which lost 4 bases and 6 bases, there was a span of 13 bases. The CDR3 coding sequence is TGTGCCAGCAGCTGGCGGTACAGGATCGAGCAGTACTTC. It yields the protein CASSWRYRIEQYF.

This clone appeared once. V gene TRBV7-6 combines with J gene TRBJ2-7, with TRBD1 identical over 8 bases. The CDR3 is 14 residues long. CDR1 and CDR2 from the germline V gene are SGHVS and FNYEAQ. The V and J ends lost 3 bases and 1 base, in that order; junction bases with no gene match: 2. CDR3 in DNA: TGTGCCAGCAGCTTGGACAGGGAATCCTACGAGCAGTACTTC. This gives the protein CASSLDRESYEQYF.

The rearrangement joins TRBV23-1 to TRBJ2-7, with D perhaps TRBD1 (5 bases). TRBV23-1 is an open reading frame whose function is uncertain. The CDR3 is 16 amino acids. Trimming removed 3 bases at V and 2 bases at J, with 17 bases between. The CDR3, as DNA: TGCGCCAGCAGTCACCGCTTGTCGACAGATCCCTACGAGCAGTACTTC. Protein product: CASSHRLSTDPYEQYF.

The chain uses TRBV6-1 and TRBJ2-7; D is possibly TRBD2 (5 bases). Germline lookup yields CDR1 MNHNS and CDR2 SASEGT. V lost 8 bases to trimming and J lost 4 bases, with 18 bases between them. The CDR3 has 14 residues. The CDR3 loop is CASGIEVEGYEQYF. The CDR3 DNA is TGTGCCAGCGGTATTGAGGTTGAGGGATACGAGCAGTACTTC.

J is TRBJ1-1 and V is TRBV25-1, with 7 nucleotides matching TRBD1. Per germline, CDR1 MGHDK and CDR2 SYGVNS. The ends lost 4 bases at V and 5 bases at J; junction bases unmatched: 7. The CDR3 loop spans 14 amino acids. DNA of the CDR3: TGTGCCAGCAGTGTGAGGGACAGCGGAACTGAAGCTTTCTTT. It is translated as CASSVRDSGTEAFF.

The chain has TRBV10-1 and TRBJ2-5, with D possibly being TRBD1 or TRBD2 (6 bases each). The CDR3 contains 15 residues. Trimming took 0 bases from V and 5 from J, leaving 13 bases between them. Germline values: CDR1 WNHNN, CDR2 SYGVQD (reference sequence). CDR3 in amino acids: CASSESLGGPETQYF. The CDR3 nucleotides read TGCGCCAGCAGTGAGTCGTTAGGGGGGCCGGAGACCCAGTACTTC.

This sequence joins TRBV6-5 and TRBJ2-3; 8 bases line up with TRBD2. This CDR3 is 13 amino acids long. With V trimmed by 6 bases and J by 5 bases, 4 bases remained unmatched. Germline V gene lookup returns CDR1 MNHEY and CDR2 SVGAGI. The DNA for the CDR3 is TGTGCCAGCAGGACTAGCGCAGGAGATACGCAGTATTTT. Protein sequence: CASRTSAGDTQYF.

The V call is TRBV30, the J call TRBJ1-2; D is unresolved. This CDR3 is built from 12 residues. V was shortened by 1 base and J by 4 bases, with 7 bases between the two germline ends. CDR1 is GTSNPN and CDR2 is SVGIG in the germline V gene (reference sequence). CDR3 sequence reads: CAWSGSAYGYTF. The CDR3 nucleotides read TGTGCCTGGAGTGGGAGCGCCTATGGCTACACCTTC.

The sample holds one count of this clone. This chain connects TRBV11-2 to TRBJ2-3, with D possibly matching TRBD1 (5 bases). V dropped 0 bases and J dropped 10 bases, with 17 bases sitting between them. The CDR3 is made up of 15 amino acids. Germline assignment: CDR1 SGHAT and CDR2 FQNNGV. The CDR3 DNA is TGTGCCAGCAGCTTAGAATGGTCGGGTCAGGGCTCGCAGTATTTT. Translated, it gives CASSLEWSGQGSQYF.

The V gene is TRBV28, the J gene TRBJ1-2; D gene unclear. The germline V and J ends were trimmed by 3 bases and 2 bases, with 13 bases remaining between them. Germline V gene sequence: CDR1 MDHEN, CDR2 SYDVKM. The CDR3 is 15 amino acids. The CDR3 coding sequence is TGTGCCAGCAGTTTCACCCGGGTCGGGAACTATGGCTACACCTTC. Encoded protein: CASSFTRVGNYGYTF.

The rearrangement links TRBV5-1 to TRBJ1-1; no clear D gene. The CDR3 length is 14 residues. The V gene's germline CDR1 is SGHRS and CDR2 YFSETQ. With 0 bases removed from V and 0 bases from J, the gap between germline ends came to 6 bases. The CDR3 reads CASSLGGLNTEAFF. In nucleotides, the CDR3 is TGCGCCAGCAGCTTGGGAGGGTTGAACACTGAAGCTTTCTTT.

This clone was detected a few times. The V and J genes are TRBV9 and TRBJ1-6; the D gene is possibly TRBD1 (6 bases). V lost 3 bases and J lost 10, with 11 bases in between. CDR3 length equals 13 residues. Germline loops: CDR1 SGDLS, CDR2 YYNGEE. DNA for the CDR3: TGTGCCAGCAGCGCCCCACAGGGATCACCCCTCCACTTT. Its translation is CASSAPQGSPLHF.

This clone was seen only a few times. This sequence joins TRBV7-9 and TRBJ1-2; D not certain. Germline CDR1 is SEHNR and CDR2 is FQNEAQ (reference sequence). The CDR3 covers 13 residues. The ends were cut back, 5 bases at V and 8 bases at J, with 15 bases in the middle. Here the CDR3 reads CASSMGSVIGYTF. The CDR3 DNA reads TGTGCCAGCAGCATGGGGTCAGTTATCGGCTACACCTTC.

This clone was picked up one time. V is TRBV15 and J is TRBJ2-2; the D gene could be TRBD1 or TRBD2 (6 bases each). Germline V gene data show CDR1 as LNHNV and CDR2 as YYDKDF (reference sequence). V was pared by 0 bases and J by 6 bases, with 11 bases between. The CDR3 loop spans 15 amino acids. CDR3 sequence (DNA): TGTGCCACCAGCAGAGATCCCCGGGGGCCCGGGGAGCTGTTTTTT. Its translation: CATSRDPRGPGELFF.